The 10 T cell receptor beta chains presented below share a single source sample, sequenced in a study of CD8 T cells in Susac syndrome. Random hexamers primed reverse transcription of roughly 0.5 to 1 ug RNA. TCRdb ran MiXCR on the immunoSEQ multiplex PCR reads and lists one entry per CDR3 protein. There are about 130,000 distinct CDR3 sequences in the sample; around 96% occur only once, and under 0.095% lies in the top ten. The source material was CD4+ T cells from PBMCs. All receptors come from a human donor in good health.

The rearrangement uses TRBV11-2 and TRBJ1-2; 7 positions agree with TRBD1. Trimming cost V 1 base and J 2 bases; bases outside gene matches: 10. CDR1 is SGHAT and CDR2 is FQNNGV in the germline V gene. CDR3 length: 17 residues. The CDR3 DNA reads as TGTGCCAGCAGCTTAGGGAAACGACAGGGAATGAACTATGGCTACACCTTC. Translation: CASSLGKRQGMNYGYTF.

This sequence joins TRBV20-1 and TRBJ2-5; 8 bases line up with TRBD2. Germline V gene sequence: CDR1 DFQATT, CDR2 SNEGSKA (reference sequence). The CDR3 covers 16 residues. The V segment lost 3 bases and the J segment 1 base; nucleotides outside the gene matches: 10. CDR3 loop: CSARWGSGSSQETQYF. CDR3 in DNA: TGCAGTGCTAGGTGGGGGAGCGGGAGTTCCCAAGAGACCCAGTACTTC.

The chain links TRBV6-1 to TRBJ1-5, with D unresolved. V was pared by 2 bases and J by 3 bases, with 8 bases between. CDR3 length equals 14 residues. CDR1 is MNHNS and CDR2 is SASEGT in the germline V gene. The CDR3 DNA reads TGTGCCAGCAGTGAAAACACCGTCAATCAGCCCCAGCATTTT. Translated, it gives CASSENTVNQPQHF.

Written as DNA, the CDR3 is TGCAGTGCTAGAGACGTCCTGGCGGGTGGCTACACCTTC. Amino acids: CSARDVLAGGYTF. This sequence joins TRBV20-1 and TRBJ1-2; the D is unclear. The germline V gene has CDR1 DFQATT and CDR2 SNEGSKA (reference sequence). Trimming pared 0 bases from V and 7 bases from J, leaving 12 bases between. This CDR3 has 13 residues.

The rearrangement links TRBV12-3 or TRBV12-4 to TRBJ2-5, with 8 bases fitting TRBD1. The CDR3 runs 13 residues. J was trimmed by 3 bases and V by 5 bases; bases with no gene match: 2. The CDR3 region has the DNA TGTGCCAGCAGTCGACAGGGGAAAGAGACCCAGTACTTC. Its protein product is CASSRQGKETQYF.

The rearrangement links TRBV7-2 to TRBJ2-7, with D perhaps TRBD2 (6 bases). CDR3 length: 15 residues. Trimming cost V 3 bases and J 1 base, with 13 bases left between them. CDR1 is SGHTA, CDR2 FQGNSA, per germline. The DNA of the CDR3 is TGTGCCAGCAGCTTGATCGGGACTGGATCCTACGAGCAGTACTTC. This codes for CASSLIGTGSYEQYF. Complete variable domain (other parts from reference TRBV7-2 and TRBJ2-7): GAGVSQSPSNKVTEKGKDVELRCDPISGHTALYWYRQSLGQGLEFLIYFQGNSAPDKSGLPSDRFSAERTGGSVSTLTIQRTQQEDSAVYLCASSLIGTGSYEQYFGPGTRLTVT.

The V gene is TRBV20-1, the J gene TRBJ1-3, with a tentative D call TRBD1 (5 bases). Germline V lookup: CDR1 DFQATT, CDR2 SNEGSKA (reference sequence). V lost 1 base to trimming and J lost 8 bases, with 12 bases between them. CDR3 length: 13 amino acids. DNA for the CDR3: TGCAGTGCTAGAGGGGGCCGTGGCGACACCATATATTTT. Amino acid sequence: CSARGGRGDTIYF.

The chain uses TRBV29-1 and TRBJ2-5, with D perhaps given as TRBD1 or TRBD2 (5 bases each). CDR3 length: 12 amino acids. Germline V lookup: CDR1 SQVTM, CDR2 ANQGSEA. V lost 7 bases and J 5 bases, leaving 14 bases between the germline ends. The DNA for the CDR3 is TGCAGCGGGGCCCGGGGCTGGGAGACCCAGTACTTC. It is translated as CSGARGWETQYF. Complete variable domain (other parts from reference TRBV29-1 and TRBJ2-5): SAVISQKPSRDICQRGTSLTIQCQVDSQVTMMFWYRQQPGQSLTLIATANQGSEATYESGFVIDKFPISRPNLTFSTLTVSNMSPEDSSIYLCSGARGWETQYFGPGTRLLVL.

The rearrangement links TRBV6-2 or TRBV6-3 to TRBJ2-3; TRBD2 matches 7 bases. J was trimmed by 10 bases and V by 5 bases; bases with no gene match: 12. Germline assignment: CDR1 MNHEY and CDR2 SVGEGT. CDR3 length equals 14 residues. CDR3 nucleotides: TGTGCCAGCAGTAGCGGGACTTCGCCCGGGGCGCAGTATTTT. Translation: CASSSGTSPGAQYF.

The CDR3 is CSARWSGRRYEQYF. The CDR3 bases are TGCAGTGCTAGGTGGAGCGGGAGAAGGTACGAGCAGTACTTC. The chain uses TRBV20-1 and TRBJ2-7, with 8 positions matching TRBD2. The trim removed 3 bases at V and 4 bases at J, leaving 8 bases unmatched. The germline V gene encodes CDR1 DFQATT and CDR2 SNEGSKA (reference sequence). The CDR3 extends over 14 amino acids.